One T cell receptor beta chain is described in this entry. This specimen comes from a study of blood T cell repertoires in COVID-19. Background on the study: Samples came from the United States, Italy and Spain, spanning acute and convalescent COVID-19. Sources were T cells, B-cell-depleted T cells, or PBMCs; the material itself was cDNA or gDNA.

CDR1 and CDR2 (germline): SGHTA, FQGTGA. Trimming pared 1 base from V and 9 bases from J, leaving 10 bases between. The CDR3 has 14 residues. In the authors' workflow: The authors estimated nucleated cell counts from reference gene primer amplification. Some clones are missing from TCRdb's copy, which holds only in-frame ones; the method was immunoSEQ multiplex PCR. V and J calls and clone size are given by that table; D and trimming were obtained from the DNA. The sample shows 55,000 to 70,000 clones, roughly nine tenths of them seen only once. This receptor was identified in a woman in her 70s with active COVID-19. Sequencing input: peripheral blood. The chain uses TRBV7-3 and TRBJ1-6; D might be TRBD1 (5 bases). This CDR3 is CASSLKQGGSPLHF. Here the CDR3 DNA reads TGTGCCAGCAGCTTAAAGCAGGGAGGTTCACCCCTCCACTTT.